Sequencing of this TCR beta chain was carried out in a study of cytomegalovirus exposure and HLA in healthy donors. Study information: Samples from HLA-typed donors yielded about 80 million unique TCRs in an early data release.

Both 60 Vbeta primers and 13 Jbeta primers went into the PCR. Assay: immunoSEQ multiplex PCR; the TCRdb copy retains only in-frame clones and omits some. The table lists about 170,000 clones, around 80% of them singletons, with just over 2% in the top ten. This clone came up once. Its matching antigen is unknown. Study-level results: Reportedly, cytomegalovirus status was diagnosed with high sensitivity and specificity. Immune exposure was documented only through CMV serostatus.

From germline, CDR1 is SGHVS and CDR2 FNYEAQ. Trimming stripped 1 base from V and 9 bases from J, with 10 bases between. There are 13 residues in the CDR3. The V call is TRBV7-6, the J call TRBJ1-5; TRBD1 might be the D (6 bases). The TCR comes from a woman aged 25 to 45 in good health and CMV-seropositive. Input material: PBMCs. The CDR3 is CASSLGGQWPQHF. The CDR3 DNA reads TGTGCCAGCAGCTTAGGGGGGCAGTGGCCCCAGCATTTT.